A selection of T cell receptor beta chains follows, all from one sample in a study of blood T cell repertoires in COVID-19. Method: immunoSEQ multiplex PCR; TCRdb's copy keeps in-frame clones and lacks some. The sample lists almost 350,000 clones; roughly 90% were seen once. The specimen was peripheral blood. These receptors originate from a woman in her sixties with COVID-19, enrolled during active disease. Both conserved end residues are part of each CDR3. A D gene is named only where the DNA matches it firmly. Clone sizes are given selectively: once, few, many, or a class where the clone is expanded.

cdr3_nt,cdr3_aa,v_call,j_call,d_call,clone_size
TGTGCCAGCAATAAAGGGGAGGGATATGGCTACACCTTC,CASNKGEGYGYTF,TRBV6-6,TRBJ1-2,-,-
TGTGCCAGCTCACAAAAGACAGCCTCCACCGGGGAGCTGTTTTTT,CASSQKTASTGELFF,TRBV18,TRBJ2-2,-,-
TGTGCCAGCAGTGTCGGACAGGGAAATGAAAAACTGTTTTTT,CASSVGQGNEKLFF,TRBV25-1,TRBJ1-4,TRBD1,-
TGCGCCAGCAGCCCCACGACAGGCGTTAACTATGGCTACACCTTC,CASSPTTGVNYGYTF,TRBV5-1,TRBJ1-2,-,-
TGCGCCAGCAGTGAACTTAGCAATCAGCCCCAGCATTTT,CASSELSNQPQHF,TRBV10-1,TRBJ1-5,-,-
TGTGCCAGCAGCTCACAGGAAAGATATGGCTACACCTTC,CASSSQERYGYTF,TRBV12-3/TRBV12-4,TRBJ1-2,-,-
TGTGCCAGCAGCTTGGTGTTAGGACAAGATACGCAGTATTTT,CASSLVLGQDTQYF,TRBV5-4,TRBJ2-3,-,-
TGTGCCAGCAGCCCCCATACATACAATGAGCAGTTCTTC,CASSPHTYNEQFF,TRBV27,TRBJ2-1,-,-
TGTGCCAGCAGCCGAACAGGGGGCAATTCACCCCTCCACTTT,CASSRTGGNSPLHF,TRBV27,TRBJ1-6,TRBD1,-
TGTGCCAGCAGCTTAGGGCGACTCACAACCTATGGCTACACCTTC,CASSLGRLTTYGYTF,TRBV13,TRBJ1-2,-,-
TGTGCCAGCAGACCGGACAGGGTCCCCGGGGAGCTGTTTTTT,CASRPDRVPGELFF,TRBV6-5,TRBJ2-2,TRBD1,once
TGTGCCAGCACAGAAGGGACAGCAATGTCCTATGGCTACACCTTC,CASTEGTAMSYGYTF,TRBV2,TRBJ1-2,TRBD1,-
TGTGCCAGCAGCTTAGGTCGTGGAGGGTACACTGAAGCTTTCTTT,CASSLGRGGYTEAFF,TRBV7-8,TRBJ1-1,-,once
TGTGCCAGCAGCGACCGGGACAGAGACTACTATGGCTACACCTTC,CASSDRDRDYYGYTF,TRBV7-9,TRBJ1-2,TRBD1,-
TGTGCCAGCAGGGAGAGTAGCGGGGGGGTTCCCGGGGAGCTGTTTTTT,CASRESSGGVPGELFF,TRBV4-2,TRBJ2-2,TRBD2,-
TGTGCCAGTAGCAACCAGGGGAATCAGCCCCAGCATTTT,CASSNQGNQPQHF,TRBV19,TRBJ1-5,-,-
TGTGCCAGCTCATCCGGGACAGGGTCGACTGAAGCTTTCTTT,CASSSGTGSTEAFF,TRBV18,TRBJ1-1,TRBD1,-
TGTGCCAGCAGTCTTGGGACAGCCTACGAGCAGTACTTC,CASSLGTAYEQYF,TRBV6-5,TRBJ2-7,TRBD1,-
TGTGCCAGCAGTTACTCTCACAGGGCCGAGCAGTACTTC,CASSYSHRAEQYF,TRBV6-5,TRBJ2-7,-,-
TGCGCCAGCCGATCCACGGGGGGGCGGGAGACCCAGTACTTC,CASRSTGGRETQYF,TRBV5-1,TRBJ2-5,TRBD2,-
TGTGCCAGCAGCCAAGGAGGTTCAGGCACAGATACGCAGTATTTT,CASSQGGSGTDTQYF,TRBV4-2,TRBJ2-3,-,-
TGTGCCTGGAGTGTTGGATGGGGGACAGGGGGCGCGAGAGAGACCCAGTACTTC,CAWSVGWGTGGARETQYF,TRBV30,TRBJ2-5,TRBD1,-
TGTGCCAGCAGGCGGGAGGGGAACACTGAAGCTTTCTTT,CASRREGNTEAFF,TRBV6-4,TRBJ1-1,-,-
TGTGCCAGCAGTGACAGGGCTCCTACGCAGCAGTACTTC,CASSDRAPTQQYF,TRBV2,TRBJ2-7,-,-
TGTGCCAGCAGCTTGGGCGAACTAGCGGGGCTCCACCCATATACGCAGTATTTT,CASSLGELAGLHPYTQYF,TRBV7-2,TRBJ2-3,TRBD2,-
TGTGCCAGCAGCCCCGAGGGAGGGATGAACAATCAGCCCCAGCATTTT,CASSPEGGMNNQPQHF,TRBV7-2,TRBJ1-5,-,-
TGTGCCAGCAGTTATAAGCCTGGGACAGGGGCAAGAGGGGCCTACGAGCAGTACTTC,CASSYKPGTGARGAYEQYF,TRBV6-2/TRBV6-3,TRBJ2-7,TRBD1,-
TGCGCCAGCAGCCGCACCGGACAGGGGGTGAACGAGCAGTACTTC,CASSRTGQGVNEQYF,TRBV4-1,TRBJ2-7,TRBD1,-
TGTGCCAGCTGTAGATCGGGGGGTAGCAATCAGCCCCAGCATTTT,CASCRSGGSNQPQHF,TRBV28,TRBJ1-5,-,-
TGTGCCAGCCGTTTGACAGGGGGCTTTGGTGAAGCTTTCTTT,CASRLTGGFGEAFF,TRBV2,TRBJ1-1,TRBD1,-
TGCGCCAGCAGCTCTACCGGGACAGGTTTGTCAGGGGCCAACGTCCTGACTTTC,CASSSTGTGLSGANVLTF,TRBV5-1,TRBJ2-6,TRBD1,-
TGCGCCAGCAGCTTGGAACCAGCGCCTTCCTACAATGAGCAGTTCTTC,CASSLEPAPSYNEQFF,TRBV5-1,TRBJ2-1,-,once
TGTGCCAGCAGCGACGGGAGCGGGGTTTACAATGAGCAGTTCTTC,CASSDGSGVYNEQFF,TRBV4-2,TRBJ2-1,TRBD2,-
TGTGCCAGCAGCAGGGGAGAGGGCTATGGCTACACCTTC,CASSRGEGYGYTF,TRBV25-1,TRBJ1-2,-,-